Below, one T cell receptor beta chain is given with its context. What it binds is not known. The data originate from a study of T-cell memory formation after mild COVID-19. Findings and limits, study-wide: For second-wave clones that peaked at day 37, SARS-CoV-2 specificity went unverified. Pre-infection memory contained some responding clones, which suggested that cross-reactive memory had joined.

One entry per CDR3 protein results from TCRdb running MiXCR on the 5' RACE reads. Of hundreds of thousands of distinct CDR3 sequences in the sample, over 13% were seen once. The germline V gene encodes CDR1 MGHDK and CDR2 SYGVNS. The CDR3 covers 14 residues. V lost 2 bases and J lost 0, with 7 bases in between. This rearrangement joins TRBV25-1 to TRBJ1-2; D not certain. The sample comprised PBMCs or a T cell subset sorted from them (not recorded which). The clonotype was recovered from a man younger than 35 who had mild COVID-19 (a few samples of this study predate the infection). Cell type and time point are not known. The CDR3 DNA follows: TGTGCCAGCAGTGAACCCGGAACTAACTATGGCTACACCTTC. It yields the protein CASSEPGTNYGYTF.